The rows below give T cell receptor beta chains drawn from one sample of a study of T-cell memory formation after mild COVID-19. MiXCR, run by TCRdb on the 5' RACE reads, gives a single entry per CDR3 protein. The sample has roughly 140,000 distinct CDR3 sequences, around 15% seen once. Sequenced input: PBMCs or a T cell subset sorted from them (not recorded which). These TCRs come from an adult woman who had mild COVID-19 (a few samples of this study predate the infection). Cell type and time point are not known. Each CDR3 is given with its conserved first and last residue. Each record gives: clone size, D gene, V gene, J gene, CDR3 protein, CDR3 DNA. The D gene is left open where the match is weak. Expanded clones are given a class, and other clones once, few, many or no size at all.

-	-	TRBV15	TRBJ2-2	CATRTGIPGELFF	TGTGCCACCAGAACAGGGATCCCCGGGGAGCTGTTTTTT
few	-	TRBV5-1	TRBJ1-1	CASSFRDRNTEAFF	TGCGCCAGCAGCTTCCGGGACCGTAACACTGAAGCTTTCTTT
few	TRBD1	TRBV30	TRBJ2-5	CAWNFVRGRETQYF	TGTGCCTGGAATTTCGTCAGGGGGAGAGAGACCCAGTACTTC
-	-	TRBV12-3/TRBV12-4	TRBJ1-1	CASSESSMNTEAFF	TGTGCCAGCAGTGAAAGCAGTATGAACACTGAAGCTTTCTTT
few	TRBD1	TRBV27	TRBJ2-6	CASRDRGGGAGANVLTF	TGTGCCAGCAGGGACAGGGGCGGAGGGGCTGGGGCCAACGTCCTGACTTTC
medium-sized	-	TRBV7-9	TRBJ2-1	CASSHPSAFYNEQFF	TGTGCCAGCAGCCACCCGTCAGCTTTTTACAATGAGCAGTTCTTC
many	-	TRBV29-1	TRBJ2-7	CSVEGAAYEQYF	TGCAGCGTTGAGGGTGCAGCCTACGAGCAGTACTTC
few	TRBD1	TRBV5-1	TRBJ1-5	CASSTTGQGNQPQHF	TGCGCCAGCAGCACAACGGGACAGGGCAATCAGCCCCAGCATTTT
few	TRBD2	TRBV20-1	TRBJ2-1	CSAREFSGRPNEQFF	TGCAGTGCTAGAGAGTTTAGCGGGAGGCCCAATGAGCAGTTCTTC
-	-	TRBV6-5	TRBJ2-1	CASSSIDNEQFF	TGTGCCAGCAGTTCAATAGATAATGAGCAGTTCTTC
few	TRBD1	TRBV7-9	TRBJ2-1	CASSPRDSDPSYNEQFF	TGTGCCAGCAGCCCCCGGGACAGCGATCCCTCCTACAATGAGCAGTTCTTC
many	TRBD2	TRBV29-1	TRBJ2-1	CSSGTSGINEQFF	TGCAGCTCCGGGACTAGTGGGATCAATGAGCAGTTCTTC
-	-	TRBV7-9	TRBJ2-5	CASSLATGVRETQYF	TGTGCCAGCAGCTTAGCAACGGGAGTTCGGGAGACCCAGTACTTC
-	-	TRBV20-1	TRBJ2-2	CSARSLSNTGELFF	TGCAGTGCTAGATCGCTGTCGAACACCGGGGAGCTGTTTTTT
few	TRBD1	TRBV7-9	TRBJ2-1	CASSSNAWTGVYNEQFF	TGTGCCAGCAGCTCCAACGCCTGGACAGGGGTCTACAATGAGCAGTTCTTC
many	TRBD1	TRBV7-9	TRBJ2-1	CASSSTGGDEQFF	TGTGCCAGCAGCTCGACAGGGGGAGATGAGCAGTTCTTC
few	-	TRBV12-3/TRBV12-4	TRBJ2-2	CASSFVPGELFF	TGTGCCAGCAGTTTTGTCCCAGGGGAGCTGTTTTTT
few	TRBD1	TRBV29-1	TRBJ2-1	CSVEGALGQGANEQFF	TGCAGCGTTGAGGGGGCCTTGGGACAGGGGGCTAATGAGCAGTTCTTC
-	-	TRBV15	TRBJ2-6	CATSGDSPYSGANVLTF	TGTGCCACCAGCGGAGACAGCCCCTACTCTGGGGCCAACGTCCTGACTTTC
few	-	TRBV12-3/TRBV12-4	TRBJ2-1	CASSPALGENEQFF	TGTGCCAGCAGTCCGGCTTTAGGAGAGAATGAGCAGTTCTTC
-	TRBD2	TRBV4-3	TRBJ2-1	CASSPAGAYNEQFF	TGCGCCAGCAGTCCTGCGGGAGCCTACAATGAGCAGTTCTTC
-	-	TRBV5-1	TRBJ1-1	CASSPYVDGDEAFF	TGCGCCAGCTCACCCTACGTAGACGGAGATGAAGCTTTCTTT
few	-	TRBV6-5	TRBJ1-1	CASSYSVETEAFF	TGTGCCAGCAGTTACTCAGTGGAGACTGAAGCTTTCTTT
few	-	TRBV9	TRBJ2-6	CASSGTVTTAGANVLTF	TGTGCCAGCAGCGGGACAGTTACCACTGCTGGGGCCAACGTCCTGACTTTC
-	TRBD2	TRBV7-8	TRBJ2-5	CASSLGMIAGGQETQYF	TGTGCCAGCAGCCTGGGAATGATAGCGGGAGGGCAAGAGACCCAGTACTTC
-	-	TRBV12-3/TRBV12-4	TRBJ2-4	CASRFRGGGAKNIQYF	TGTGCCAGCAGGTTCAGGGGAGGGGGAGCCAAAAACATTCAGTACTTC